This TCR beta chain was obtained from a study of CD8+CD57+ T cells in acquired aplastic anemia. The wider study: When averaged, DNA from sorted CD4+ and CD8+ cells came to around 3.1 ug.

TCR beta VDJ and CDR3 profiles were obtained from a genomic DNA template. TCRdb re-called the reads with MiXCR, one entry per CDR3 protein. The table lists 200,000 or so distinct CDR3 sequences, about 64% of them singletons. The table lists this clonotype with many counts. CDR3 size: 12 residues. Germline values: CDR1 SEHNR, CDR2 FQNEAQ (reference sequence). The ends were cut back, 5 bases at V and 15 bases at J, with 17 bases in the middle. The clonotype was recovered from a human donor with severe aplastic anemia or a healthy control (not recorded which). Sequenced sample: sorted CD4+, CD8+, or CD8+CD57+ T cells (not recorded which) from PBMCs. The chain couples TRBV7-9 to TRBJ2-1, with a tentative D call TRBD1 (6 bases). CDR3: CASSPGTPDPFF. For the CDR3, the DNA is TGTGCCAGCAGCCCCGGGACACCGGACCCGTTCTTC.